This entry describes one TCR beta chain. Its binding antigen is unknown. No base quality information exists; no much larger clone differs at one position. This entry belongs to a study of vaccination effects on CD4 cells after COVID-19 (dated by TCRdb to between 2021 and 2022). With regard to the full study: Each participant got two doses of an mRNA SARS-CoV-2 vaccine, either BNT162b2 or mRNA-1273. The Oncomine TCR Beta short-read assay on an Illumina iSeq 100 was used to sequence cultures from other donors in the study. The study compared SARS-CoV-2 spike-specific CD4+ TCR repertoires before and after mRNA vaccination in COVID-19 convalescent patients and infection-naive vaccine recipients. A total of 10 COVID-19 convalescent patients and several SARS-CoV-2-naive healthy vaccine recipients were included in the full study. Broader findings and caveats from the paper: The study was limited by a small number of convalescent patients and lacked early post-infection timepoints. In healthy vaccine recipients, vaccine-induced clones were almost all SARS-CoV-2 mono-reactive, with only 1 of 255 cross-reactive with common cold coronaviruses. Both infection-induced and vaccine-induced clones contracted markedly at late post-vaccination timepoints, which is consistent with waning T cell responses.

Receptor libraries were prepared by the immunoSEQ multiplex PCR assay. TCR beta CDR3 sequencing was performed on DNA from the cultured, isolated CD4+ T cells. Per the source publication's procedure: Non-productive TCR sequences were discarded, and reads were trimmed to the CDR3 region, with only CDR3s of 7 or more amino acids retained. The MANAFEST web app was used to pick out antigen-specific clonotypes by comparing their expansion in peptide wells with that in reference cultures. To count as positive, a clone had to show expansion at FDR<0.05 compared with the reference and with all other wells, an odds ratio above 5, and a frequency above 0.1% in two replicate wells. A clonotype was defined as cross-reactive if the clonotype was significantly expanded both in SARS-CoV-2 spike wells and in at least one common cold coronavirus spike condition. Using the stringdist R package, CDR3 similarity was measured by Levenshtein distance, and unrooted trees were constructed with ape in R 3.6.1. The immuneACCESS repertoire file appears here via TCRdb, limited to in-frame rearrangements. These files lack a portion of the clones; in checked studies, under half of the deficit traces to unresolved V genes, and the cause of the others is not known. Clonal size and the V and J genes are those of that table, whereas D and trimming came from the DNA. In all, the sample holds some 68,000 clones, and about four fifths of those were seen once. The ten largest clones add up to more than 10% of the sample.

CDR1 and CDR2, looked up from the germline V gene (reference sequence), are DFQATT and SNEGSKA. The CDR3 has 14 amino acids, counting the end cysteine and phenylalanine. Left in the record is the CDR3 DNA by itself, 42 bases read in frame from the first base. Relative to germline, V is 3 bases shorter and J is 8 bases shorter, with 17 bases between their ends. To identify antigen-specific CD4+ T cell clonotypes by their expansion, the ViraFEST assay first stimulated PBMC with viral peptide pools and then applied TCR sequencing. After 10 to 11 days of culture, CD4+ T cells were isolated with the EasySep CD4+ T cell isolation kit. None of the healthy vaccine recipients had a prior SARS-CoV-2 infection, which was confirmed by nucleocapsid antibody tests that came back negative both before and after vaccination. Each well held around 2 million PBMC cultured in IMDM containing around 5% human AB serum, 8.5 to 10 IU/ml IL-2 and gentamicin, along with around 9.4 ug/ml peptides. On days 3 and 7, half of the culture medium was replaced with fresh IL-2-containing medium. Unless otherwise noted, each peptide stimulation condition was cultured in triplicate wells. Using Ficoll-Paque Plus gradient centrifugation, PBMC were separated from whole blood and then either used fresh or cryopreserved at -140C. Overlapping peptide pools spanned the spike proteins of SARS-CoV-2 and the common cold coronaviruses HCoV-NL63, HCoV-OC43 and HCoV-229E. The QIAamp micro DNA kit was used to extract genomic DNA from the cultured CD4+ T cells.

The rearranged chain carries TRBV20-1 and TRBJ2-1; no D segment can be confidently identified. Here the sequenced sample was CD4+ T cells from PBMCs cultured with SARS-CoV-2 spike peptides, taken before COVID-19 vaccination. The cell subset or site label on this specimen signifies: SARS-CoV-2 spike overlapping peptide pool stimulation. This clonotype was obtained from a human donor who received a COVID-19 vaccine. The nucleotide sequence is TGCAGTGCTAGTAAAGCCGGTAGGGTAGATGAGCAGTTCTTC. This translates into CSASKAGRVDEQFF.